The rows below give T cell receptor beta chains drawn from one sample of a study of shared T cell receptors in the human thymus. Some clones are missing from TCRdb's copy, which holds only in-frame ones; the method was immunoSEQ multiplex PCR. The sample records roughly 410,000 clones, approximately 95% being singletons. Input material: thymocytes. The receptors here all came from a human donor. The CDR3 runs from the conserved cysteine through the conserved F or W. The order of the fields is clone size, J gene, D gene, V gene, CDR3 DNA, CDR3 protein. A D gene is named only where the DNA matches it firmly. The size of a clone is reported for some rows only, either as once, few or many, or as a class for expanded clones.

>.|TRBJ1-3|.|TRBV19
TGTGCCAGTAGCCCGCCGGGCAGGGCTGGAAACACCATATATTTT
CASSPPGRAGNTIYF
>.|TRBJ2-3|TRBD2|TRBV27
TGTGCCAGCACTAGCGGGAGTTTATGGACAGATACGCAGTATTTT
CASTSGSLWTDTQYF
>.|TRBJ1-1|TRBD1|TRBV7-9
TGTGCCAGCAGAAATTTACAGGGGGCAGGGAACACTGAAGCTTTCTTT
CASRNLQGAGNTEAFF
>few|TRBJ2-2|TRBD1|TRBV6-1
TGTGCCAGCAGTGACCTAGAGGGGACAGGGAACACCGGGGAGCTGTTTTTT
CASSDLEGTGNTGELFF
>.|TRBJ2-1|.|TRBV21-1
TGTGCCAGCAGCATAGGGGGAAATGAGCAGTTCTTC
CASSIGGNEQFF
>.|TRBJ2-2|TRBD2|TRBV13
TGTGCCAGCAGTCGGACTAGCGGAATCACCGGGGAGCTGTTTTTT
CASSRTSGITGELFF
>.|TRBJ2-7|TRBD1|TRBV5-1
TGCGCCAGCAGCTTGCGCCCGGGACAGACCTACGAGCAGTACTTC
CASSLRPGQTYEQYF
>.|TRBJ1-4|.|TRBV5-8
TGTGCCAGCAGCTTGCAAGGGGAGACTTATGAAAAACTGTTTTTT
CASSLQGETYEKLFF
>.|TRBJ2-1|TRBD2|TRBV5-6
TGTGCCAGCAGCTTGAGGAGCGGGACCTCCTACAATGAGCAGTTCTTC
CASSLRSGTSYNEQFF
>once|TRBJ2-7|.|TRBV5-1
TGCGCCAGCAGCTACGGACAAAACTACGAGCAGTACTTC
CASSYGQNYEQYF
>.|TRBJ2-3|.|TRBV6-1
TGTGCCAGCAGTGCACAGATCCTCACAGATACGCAGTATTTT
CASSAQILTDTQYF
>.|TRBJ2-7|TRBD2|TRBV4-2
TGTGCCAGCAGAGGACTAGCGGAAACTATCTACGAGCAGTACTTC
CASRGLAETIYEQYF
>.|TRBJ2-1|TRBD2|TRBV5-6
TGTGCCAGCAGCGCGCGGGCGGGGCTAGCGGGGTACAATGAGCAGTTCTTC
CASSARAGLAGYNEQFF
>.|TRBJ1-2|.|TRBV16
TGTGCCAGCAGCCAATCAAGGCCCCCAAATTTTGGGACCGCCTATGGCTACACCTTC
CASSQSRPPNFGTAYGYTF
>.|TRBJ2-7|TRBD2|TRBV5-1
TGCGCCAGCAGCTTAGCACGGGAGGACGGAAGGGAGCAGTACTTC
CASSLAREDGREQYF
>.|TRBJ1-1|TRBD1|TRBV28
TGTGCCAGCAGTTTGGTTCCCGGGACAGCGAACACTGAAGCTTTCTTT
CASSLVPGTANTEAFF
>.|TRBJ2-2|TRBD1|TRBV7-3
TGTGCCAGCAGCTCCCCTCAGGGGGCGCATGGCACCGGGGAGCTGTTTTTT
CASSSPQGAHGTGELFF
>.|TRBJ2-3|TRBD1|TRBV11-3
TGTGCCAGCAGCTCCGGGGGACAGGGAGGGACAGATACGCAGTATTTT
CASSSGGQGGTDTQYF
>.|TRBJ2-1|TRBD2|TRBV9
TGTGCCAGCAGCGTAGCTGCGGGAGTCAACAATGAGCAGTTCTTC
CASSVAAGVNNEQFF
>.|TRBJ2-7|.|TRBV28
TGTGCCAGCAAAGTTCCCGCCACGGGGAAAATGAATGACGAGCAGTACTTC
CASKVPATGKMNDEQYF
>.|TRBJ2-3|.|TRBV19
TGTGCCAGTAGTATGTTCCCGGGAACAGATACGCAGTATTTT
CASSMFPGTDTQYF
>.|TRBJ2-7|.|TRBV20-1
TGCAGTGCTAGCGAGATCTACGAGCAGTACTTC
CSASEIYEQYF
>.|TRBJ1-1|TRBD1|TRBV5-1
TGCGCCAGCAGCTCCCGGACAGGAGAGAACACTGAAGCTTTCTTT
CASSSRTGENTEAFF
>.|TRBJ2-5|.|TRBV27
TGTGCCAGCAGTCCCCGGTCCCGGCTGGAGACCCAGTACTTC
CASSPRSRLETQYF
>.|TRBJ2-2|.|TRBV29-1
TGCAGCGTTGAAGGACAAGCGGATAACACCGGGGAGCTGTTTTTT
CSVEGQADNTGELFF
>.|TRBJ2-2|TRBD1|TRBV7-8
TGTGCCAGCATCCAAACCCCTCGACAGGGGTCCAACACCGGGGAGCTGTTTTTT
CASIQTPRQGSNTGELFF
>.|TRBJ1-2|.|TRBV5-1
TGCGCCAGCAGCTTGGACGGTCCCACCTATGGCTACACCTTC
CASSLDGPTYGYTF
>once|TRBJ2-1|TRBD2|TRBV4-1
TGCGCCAGCAGCCAAGAGCCTAGCGGGCGCCCGGGGGGTGAGCAGTTCTTC
CASSQEPSGRPGGEQFF
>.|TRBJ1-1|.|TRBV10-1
TGCGCCAGCAGTGAGTCGTCAGGGCTAATTAAGAACACTGAAGCTTTCTTT
CASSESSGLIKNTEAFF
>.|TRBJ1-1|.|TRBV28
TGTGCCAGCAGTTTACCCCCCTCCGTGGCCAACATGAACACTGAAGCTTTCTTT
CASSLPPSVANMNTEAFF
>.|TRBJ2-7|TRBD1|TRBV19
TGTGCCAGTAGTCTCAGGGACAGGGACCCTAACTACGAGCAGTACTTC
CASSLRDRDPNYEQYF
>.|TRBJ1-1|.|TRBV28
TGTGCCAGCAGTGCCATGGGGGCGGCTTTCTTT
CASSAMGAAFF
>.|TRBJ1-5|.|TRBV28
TGTGCCAGCAGTTTCCCTCTTGGGGGCCTGGGGGGCTTACAGCCCCAGCATTTT
CASSFPLGGLGGLQPQHF
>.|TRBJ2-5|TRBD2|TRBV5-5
TGTGCCAGCAGTTCCTCTGTCCTAGCGGGAGGGCTATACTTC
CASSSSVLAGGLYF
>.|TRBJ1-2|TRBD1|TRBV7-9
TGTGCCAGCAGCTACGGGACAGGGGGGAACTATGGCTACACCTTC
CASSYGTGGNYGYTF
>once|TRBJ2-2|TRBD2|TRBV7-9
TGTGCCAGCAGCTTAGTTAGTTCCGGGACTAGCGCCGGGGAGCTGTTTTTT
CASSLVSSGTSAGELFF
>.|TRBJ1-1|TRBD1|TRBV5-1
TGCGCCAGCAGCGGCGGACAGGGATACACTGAAGCTTTCTTT
CASSGGQGYTEAFF
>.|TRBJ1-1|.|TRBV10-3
TGTGCCATCCGGGCCGTTATGTACACTGAAGCTTTCTTT
CAIRAVMYTEAFF
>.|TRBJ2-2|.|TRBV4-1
TGCGCCAGCAGCCAAGAATTCTGGGGGGAGCTGTTTTTT
CASSQEFWGELFF
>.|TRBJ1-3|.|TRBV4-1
TGCGCCAGCAGCCAAGGGGGGGTGGGGTCCCCCTCCTCTGGAAACACCATATATTTT
CASSQGGVGSPSSGNTIYF
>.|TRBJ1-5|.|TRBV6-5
TGTGCCAGCAGTTTCCGGGACTTAAATCAGCCCCAGCATTTT
CASSFRDLNQPQHF
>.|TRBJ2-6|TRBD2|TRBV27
TGTGCCAGCATCGGGACTAGCGGGATCATAAGCTCTGGGGCCAACGTCCTGACTTTC
CASIGTSGIISSGANVLTF
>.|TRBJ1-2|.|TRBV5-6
TGTGCCAGCAGCTTGCGGACAGTCGACGGCTACACCTTC
CASSLRTVDGYTF
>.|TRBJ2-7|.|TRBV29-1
TGCAGCGTTGCGACCGGGTCCCCAACGAGCTACGAGCAGTACTTC
CSVATGSPTSYEQYF
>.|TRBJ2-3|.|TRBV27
TGTGCCAGCACCTCCTTTGTGAGGGAAAGCACAGATACGCAGTATTTT
CASTSFVRESTDTQYF
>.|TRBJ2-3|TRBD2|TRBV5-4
TGTGCCAGCAGCTCCTGGACTAGCGGGACCACAGATACGCAGTATTTT
CASSSWTSGTTDTQYF
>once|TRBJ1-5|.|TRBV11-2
TGTGCCAGCAGCTTAGATGGGGGGCCGCAGCCCCAGCATTTT
CASSLDGGPQPQHF
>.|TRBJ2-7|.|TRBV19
TGTGCCAGTAGTATGAATATGGCAGGAGTGTCGTTCGAGCAGTACTTC
CASSMNMAGVSFEQYF
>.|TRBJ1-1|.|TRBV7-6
TGTGCCAGCAGCTTAGTACACAAAGTGAACACTGAAGCTTTCTTT
CASSLVHKVNTEAFF
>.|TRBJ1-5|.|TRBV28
TGTGCCAGCAGTCCAACCGGACGGGGCACCCCACAGCCCCAGCATTTT
CASSPTGRGTPQPQHF
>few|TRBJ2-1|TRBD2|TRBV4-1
TGCGCCAGCAGCCAAGATAGAAGGACTAGCCCCTCCAATGAGCAGTTCTTC
CASSQDRRTSPSNEQFF
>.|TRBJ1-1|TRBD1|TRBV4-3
TGCGCCAGCAGCCAAGGGCGACAGGGCTGGGAAATGAACACTGAAGCTTTCTTT
CASSQGRQGWEMNTEAFF
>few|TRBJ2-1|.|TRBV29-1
TGCAGCGTTGAAGAGTTGTGCAGAGGTGTGGGACATGAGCAGTTCTTC
CSVEELCRGVGHEQFF
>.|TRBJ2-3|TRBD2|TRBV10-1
TGCGCCAGCAGTCGGGGAAGCGGGAGGAATCCAAGCACAGATACGCAGTATTTT
CASSRGSGRNPSTDTQYF